The 8 T cell receptor beta chains below were found in one sample sequenced in a study of regulatory T cells. Amplification used 52 TRBV primers and 13 TRBJ primers. Produced via immunoSEQ multiplex PCR; TCRdb's table is partial and in-frame only. Among approximately 31,000 clones, approximately 93% were seen once, and the ten largest hold 0.75% to 1%. Their specific antigens are unknown. Study results and caveats: Hydrophobic residues at CDR3 positions 6 and 7 were enriched in conventional CD4+ T cells of CD3G-deficient patients.

The source material was conventional CD4+ T cells sorted from blood. These receptors originate from a child aged 2-15 years with CD3G deficiency.

This sequence joins TRBV21-1 and TRBJ2-5; TRBD1, the table's D call, lacks a check against the DNA. TRBV21-1 is a known pseudogene. This CDR3 is built from 18 residues. This CDR3 reads CASSSWDRAVGDKETQYF. The CDR3, as DNA: TGTGCCAGCAGCTCCTGGGACAGGGCCGTGGGGGACAAAGAGACCCAGTACTTC.

The chain uses TRBV21-1 and TRBJ2-1; TRBD1, the table's D call, lacks a check against the DNA. TRBV21-1 is given as a pseudogene. The CDR3 spans 15 residues. This CDR3 reads CASSPDRAIYNEQFF. DNA for the CDR3: TGTGCCAGCAGCCCTGACAGGGCCATCTACAATGAGCAGTTCTTC.

The V and J genes are TRBV28 and TRBJ2-1; 8 nucleotides agree with TRBD2. CDR3 size: 15 residues. The V and J ends lost 3 bases and 8 bases, in that order; junction bases with no gene match: 9. CDR1 is MDHEN and CDR2 is SYDVKM in the germline V gene. This CDR3 reads CASSFGPSGSHEQFF. The CDR3 region has the DNA TGTGCCAGCAGTTTCGGTCCCAGCGGGAGTCATGAGCAGTTCTTC.

The chain has TRBV4-1 and TRBJ2-1; 11 nucleotides agree with TRBD2. With 1 base clipped from V and 5 bases from J, the junction kept 7 bases outside the gene matches. CDR1 is MGHRA, CDR2 YSYEKL, per germline. This CDR3 is built from 17 residues. The CDR3 here is CASSQGLAGIGDNEQFF. Written as DNA, the CDR3 is TGCGCCAGCAGCCAAGGACTAGCGGGAATTGGTGACAATGAGCAGTTCTTC.

The chain combines TRBV5-1 with TRBJ2-7, with D tentatively TRBD2 (6 bases). This CDR3 is built from 13 residues. Deletions cut 0 bases from V and 9 bases from J, with 13 bases between. Germline V gene sequence: CDR1 SGHRS, CDR2 YFSETQ. CDR3 coding DNA: TGCGCCAGCAGCTTGGGAACGGGCGGGGCGCAGTACTTC. It translates to CASSLGTGGAQYF.

The chain carries TRBV28 and TRBJ1-2; D not certain. Germline loops: CDR1 MDHEN, CDR2 SYDVKM. Trimming left V 6 bases short and J 0 bases short, with 14 bases between. The length of the CDR3 is 15 residues. CDR3 sequence reads: CASSSPPQANYGYTF. The CDR3 DNA reads TGTGCCAGCAGCTCCCCCCCACAAGCTAACTATGGCTACACCTTC.

CDR3 residues: CASSTSQKDTQYF. DNA of the CDR3: TGTGCCAGCAGCACAAGCCAGAAAGATACGCAGTATTTT. The chain carries TRBV7-9 and TRBJ2-3; D is ambiguous. From germline, CDR1 is SEHNR and CDR2 FQNEAQ (reference sequence). Trimming shortened V by 5 bases and J by 5 bases, and 11 bases separated the two germline ends. CDR3 length: 13 amino acids. Full variable domain (rest looked up from reference TRBV7-9 and TRBJ2-3): DTGVSQNPRHKITKRGQNVTFRCDPISEHNRLYWYRQTLGQGPEFLTYFQNEAQLEKSRLLSDRFSAERPKGSFSTLEIQRTEQGDSAMYLCASSTSQKDTQYFGPGTRLTVL.

This clone was counted between two and nine times. The gene calls are TRBV6-1 and TRBJ1-4; maybe TRBD1 (5 bases). CDR3 length equals 12 residues. CDR1 MNHNS and CDR2 SASEGT come from the germline V gene. V shed 5 bases and J shed 10 bases, with 11 bases lying between them. This CDR3 reads CASSPVRGKLFF. CDR3 nucleotides: TGTGCCAGCAGTCCCGTGAGGGGAAAACTGTTTTTT.